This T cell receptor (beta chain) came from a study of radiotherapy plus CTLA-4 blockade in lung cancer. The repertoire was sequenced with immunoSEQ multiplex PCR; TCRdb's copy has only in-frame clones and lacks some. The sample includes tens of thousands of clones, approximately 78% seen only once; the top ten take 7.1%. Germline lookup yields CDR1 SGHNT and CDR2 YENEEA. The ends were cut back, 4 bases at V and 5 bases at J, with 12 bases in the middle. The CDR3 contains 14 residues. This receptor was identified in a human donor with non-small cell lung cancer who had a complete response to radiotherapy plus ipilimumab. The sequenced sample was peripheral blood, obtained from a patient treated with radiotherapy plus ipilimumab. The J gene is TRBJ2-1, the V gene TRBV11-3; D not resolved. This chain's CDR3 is CASSSYGQDNEQFF. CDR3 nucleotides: TGTGCCAGCAGCTCGTACGGGCAAGACAATGAGCAGTTCTTC.